This TCR beta chain appears in the sequencing data of a study of vaccination and CD4 T cells after COVID-19 (dated by TCRdb to the early 2020s). About the full investigation: The convalescent cohort included six males and four females, with two Hispanic individuals, seven Caucasians, two Asians and one multiracial person. Participants received two doses of either the Pfizer-BioNTech BNT162b2 vaccine (n=8) or the Moderna mRNA-1273 vaccine (n=2). Post-COVID blood samples were collected from convalescent patients a median of approximately 93 days after diagnosis, with a range of roughly 30 to 170 days. Post-vaccine blood samples were collected a median of about 66 days after the second vaccine dose, ranging from roughly 12 to 250 days. For stimulating the cultures, overlapping spike peptide pools were used, derived from SARS-CoV-2 as well as from the common cold coronaviruses HCoV-NL63, HCoV-OC43 and HCoV-229E. As controls, cultures received a CEFX viral epitope pool (the positive control), an HIV-1 Nef peptide pool (the negative control), or no peptide at all. In 10 COVID-19 convalescent patients and a handful of infection-naive healthy vaccine recipients, researchers compared the spike-specific CD4+ TCR repertoire from before mRNA vaccination with the repertoire from after. At the TCR clonotype level, an earlier paper using these donors assessed memory CD4+ T cell crossreactivity between SARS-CoV-2 and common cold coronavirus spike proteins.

The treatment or condition label here, explained by the study, means: roughly nine-day PBMC culture with coronavirus spike peptide pools or control peptides (ViraFEST assay). CD4+ T cells from unexposed donors were collected before the COVID-19 pandemic (2011-2018). The ViraFEST assay was used in the study, in which antigen-specific T cells were expanded with peptide pools and expanded clonotypes were subsequently identified by TCR sequencing. Each well held 1.5 million to 2.5 million PBMCs cultured with roughly 10 ug/ml peptide pools in IMDM containing approximately 5% human AB serum and roughly 9.3 IU/ml IL-2. Half of the culture medium was replaced with fresh IL-2-containing medium on days 3 and 7. CD4+ T cells were isolated after around 11 days of culture through negative selection using the EasySep CD4+ T cell isolation kit. Unexposed donor CD4+ T cells were tested for reactivity to SARS-CoV-2 S and N and four common cold coronavirus spike pools, as cell number allowed. Ficoll-Paque Plus gradient centrifugation was used to isolate PBMCs from whole blood, and the isolated PBMCs were then either used fresh or cryopreserved at -140C. Culture conditions were generally each tested in triplicate wells. The leukapheresis product for the unexposed donors was obtained through commercial purchase.

Results the study describes overall, beyond this receptor: In convalescent patients, a median approximately 90% of post-vaccine SARS-CoV-2-reactive clones were detected only after vaccination, suggesting vaccine-specific priming. The number of convalescent patients in the study was relatively small, and the study did not examine early timepoints following natural infection. The median count of SARS-CoV-2-reactive clonotypes went up from around 20 after infection to 38 after vaccination, although the change was not significant. Of the vaccine-specific clones in convalescent patients, 304 of 307, or nearly all, reacted only to SARS-CoV-2 spike and did not cross-react with common cold coronaviruses.

Points on this clonotype: The clone's antigen remains unknown. No base quality values were provided; no much bigger clone lies one nucleotide off.

CDR1 and CDR2 were assigned from the germline V gene as SGHVS and FNYEAQ. Measured from the cysteine to the phenylalanine, the CDR3 is 13 residues long. The kept DNA is CDR3 alone, 39 bases in frame from the first base. At the junction V is shortened by 1 base and J by 5 bases, with 9 bases in between. The method behind the library was PCR. TCR sequencing of DNA from cultured CD4+ T cells used the Oncomine TCR Beta short-read assay at the Johns Hopkins FTIC core. Genomic DNA was extracted from the cultured CD4+ T cells with the QIAamp micro DNA kit. The Oncomine TCR Beta libraries from cultured CD4+ T cells were pooled using unique dual indexes and then sequenced on an Illumina iSeq 100. Concerning the study's data processing: Non-productive sequences were filtered out, and CDR3s that did not start with C, did not end with F or W, or were shorter than 7 amino acids were discarded. The MANAFEST web application identified antigen-specific clonotypes by comparing peptide-stimulated wells against reference wells and other culture wells. For a clone to be called positive, the clone needed an FDR below 0.05, an odds ratio above 5, and a productive frequency above 0.1% in at least two of three replicate wells. A clonotype was classed as cross-reactive if the clonotype showed significant expansion both in SARS-CoV-2 spike wells and in at least one common cold coronavirus spike condition. Using R version 3.6.1, CDR3 homology was evaluated through Levenshtein distances (stringdist) along with unrooted phylogenetic trees (ape). TCRdb trimmed the raw reads at Q25, called clones with MiXCR and kept productive beta chains. Each CDR3 protein gets just one entry, which takes the most common genes and DNA from the rows behind it. The V and J calls here are based on TCRdb, not the publication. The sample profile shows a few thousand distinct CDR3 sequences; 60% of them were found once. The ten largest account for just over 35% of the sample.

The chain is made from TRBV7-6 and TRBJ2-7, with no confident D gene call. Sequences were obtained from CD4+ T cells from blood, cultured in vitro. This clonotype was obtained from a human donor in good health. The DNA sequence follows: TGTGCCAGCAGCTTAGTCGAGGCGAACGAGCAGTACTTC. The resulting protein is CASSLVEANEQYF.